This TCR beta chain was sequenced for a study of technical replicates of blood from a handful of donors. Sequenced by immunoSEQ multiplex PCR; TCRdb stores in-frame clones only, minus some. The sample has tens of thousands of clones; around 94% are singletons. V was pared by 5 bases and J by 6 bases, with 11 bases of the junction left unmatched. The CDR3 is 15 amino acids. The germline CDR1 and CDR2 sequences are SEHNR and FQNEAQ (reference sequence). The chain recombines TRBV7-9 with TRBJ1-2, with TRBD1 matching 8 bases. Sequenced material: T cells isolated from PBMCs. This clonotype was obtained from a human donor in good health. CDR3 protein: CASSRLDRGVHGYTF. The CDR3, as DNA: TGTGCCAGCAGCCGACTCGACAGGGGAGTTCATGGCTACACCTTC.